The 6 T cell receptor beta chains below come from one sample, sequenced in a study of response to subunit inactivated influenza vaccine. One entry per CDR3 protein, called by TCRdb with MiXCR from the RT-PCR reads. The profile shows roughly 500,000 distinct CDR3 sequences, 15% to 20% of them singletons. This specimen consisted of CD4+ T cells sorted from PBMCs, obtained roughly 24 months after vaccination. These receptors originate from a man aged 50-75 years who received an inactivated influenza vaccine.

The V call is TRBV7-8, the J call TRBJ2-3, with D possibly being TRBD1 (6 bases). CDR1 SGHVS and CDR2 FQNEAQ come from the germline V gene. V was shortened by 5 bases and J by 4 bases, with 16 bases between the two germline ends. This CDR3 spans 15 amino acids. CDR3 in amino acids: CASSTSRQVSDTQYF. The CDR3 bases are TGTGCCAGCAGCACGTCACGACAGGTTTCAGATACGCAGTATTTT. Full variable domain (rest looked up from reference TRBV7-8 and TRBJ2-3): GAGVSQSPRYKVAKRGQDVALRCDPISGHVSLFWYQQALGQGPEFLTYFQNEAQLDKSGLPSDRFFAERPEGSVSTLKIQRTQQEDSAVYLCASSTSRQVSDTQYFGPGTRLTVL.

This clonotype occurred a few times. The V gene is TRBV7-9, the J gene TRBJ1-6, with 8 bases that match TRBD1. This CDR3 is 15 amino acids long. After removal of 4 bases from V and 8 bases from J, the junction contained 7 bases not matched to a gene. Per germline, CDR1 SEHNR and CDR2 FQNEAQ (reference sequence). The CDR3 bases are TGTGCCAGCAGCTCTACAGGGGGTGGGGATTCACCCCTCCACTTT. Translated, it gives CASSSTGGGDSPLHF.

This clonotype was seen more than once but under ten times. This chain uses TRBV7-8 with TRBJ2-5; 7 bases match TRBD1. CDR3 length: 15 amino acids. Germline CDR1 SGHVS, CDR2 FQNEAQ. V was pared by 5 bases and J by 0 bases, with 6 bases of the junction left unmatched. In nucleotides, the CDR3 is TGTGCCAGCAGCGCCGAGACAGGGAACCAAGAGACCCAGTACTTC. Translated, it gives CASSAETGNQETQYF.

This clonotype was counted only a few times. The genes are TRBV7-2 and TRBJ2-2, with 12 bases fitting TRBD1. CDR1 is SGHTA, CDR2 FQGNSA, per germline. Trimming cost V 5 bases and J 4 bases; bases outside gene matches: 8. The CDR3 is made up of 17 amino acids. The CDR3 DNA is TGTGCCAGCAGCCCCGGGACAGGGGGCTCAGTCACCGGGGAGCTGTTTTTT. Protein: CASSPGTGGSVTGELFF.

The genes are TRBV5-1 and TRBJ2-7, with 9 positions matching TRBD1. Trimming took 4 bases from V and 3 from J; bases not matched to a gene: 5. Germline CDR1 reads SGHRS; CDR2 reads YFSETQ. The CDR3 spans 14 residues. The CDR3: CASSTNRGHYEQYF. Here the CDR3 DNA reads TGCGCCAGCAGCACAAACAGGGGGCACTACGAGCAGTACTTC.

This clonotype was detected a few times. V is TRBV12-3 or TRBV12-4 and J is TRBJ2-1; D gene unclear. The CDR3 covers 16 residues. V was trimmed by 5 bases and J by 4 bases, leaving 18 bases between them. The CDR3 loop is CASSTGRANNYNEQFF. The CDR3, as DNA: TGTGCCAGCAGTACGGGTAGGGCTAACAATTACAATGAGCAGTTCTTC.